The 32 T cell receptor beta chains given below trace back to one sample, sequenced in a study of naive and memory T cell subsets. Antigens of these TCRs are unknown. Findings and caveats of the study: Possibly reflecting memory cells re-expressing CD45RA, a few larger clonotypes occurred in naive repertoires, especially CD8.

Both TRBC1 and TRBC2 were covered by a beta constant-region primer of two equimolar oligonucleotides. The ligated cDNA underwent four PCR rounds using SP2 and nested alpha and beta constant-region primers. From the UMI-ligation and nested PCR reads, TCRdb called clonotypes with MiXCR, one entry per CDR3 protein. The sample carries 120,000 to 150,000 distinct CDR3 sequences, over 20% recorded once. The sample comprised naive CD4+ T cells from blood. The origin of the receptors is a human donor in good health.

The rearrangement uses TRBV18 and TRBJ2-7; 7 bases align to TRBD1. Trimming at V came to 5 bases and at J to 1 base, leaving 5 bases not matched to a gene. Germline V gene lookup returns CDR1 KGHSH and CDR2 LQKENI. This CDR3 is 14 amino acids long. Here the CDR3 DNA reads TGTGCCAGCTCAGACCTGGGACAGTCCTACGAGCAGTACTTC. It is translated as CASSDLGQSYEQYF.

This sequence joins TRBV14 and TRBJ2-1; D is possibly TRBD1 or TRBD2 (5 bases each). Trimming pared 4 bases from V and 1 base from J, leaving 23 bases between. This CDR3 comprises 19 residues. Germline assignment: CDR1 SGHDN and CDR2 FVKESK. The CDR3 sequence is CASSRPLGDPERSYNEQFF. The CDR3 DNA sequence: TGTGCCAGCAGCCGCCCATTGGGGGACCCCGAGAGATCCTACAATGAGCAGTTCTTC.

This clonotype has only a few counts. The genes are TRBV3-1 and TRBJ2-1; 7 nucleotides line up with TRBD2. This CDR3 spans 12 amino acids. Per the germline V gene, CDR1 is LGHDT and CDR2 is YNNKEL (reference sequence). Trimming at V came to 3 bases and at J to 7 bases, leaving 0 bases not matched to a gene. DNA for the CDR3: TGTGCCAGCAGCCAGGGGGGGAATGAGCAGTTCTTC. It yields the protein CASSQGGNEQFF.

This clonotype appeared a few times. The rearrangement links TRBV10-3 to TRBJ1-1; a possible D gene is TRBD1 (5 bases). This CDR3 is 12 amino acids long. Germline V gives CDR1 ENHRY, CDR2 SYGVKD. Trimming cost V 10 bases and J 1 base, with 10 bases left between them. The CDR3 sequence: CATDSPNTEAFF. The CDR3 coding sequence is TGTGCCACCGACAGTCCGAACACTGAAGCTTTCTTT.

This clonotype was recorded at least ten times. The CDR3 loop is CSAATSGRSDTQYF. DNA for the CDR3: TGCAGCGCAGCTACTAGCGGACGCTCCGATACGCAGTATTTT. The chain carries TRBV29-1 and TRBJ2-3, with 8 bases fitting TRBD2. The V segment lost 7 bases and the J segment 6 bases; nucleotides outside the gene matches: 12. This CDR3 is built from 14 residues. Germline V CDR1 and CDR2: SQVTM, ANQGSEA.

Comment on this clonotype: This may be a read error, as it is one base from a much larger clone. The chain uses TRBV5-4 and TRBJ2-7, with D perhaps matching TRBD2 (6 bases). Germline V gives CDR1 SGHNT, CDR2 YYREEE (reference sequence). Trimming took 1 base from V and 2 from J, leaving 13 bases between them. CDR3 length equals 15 residues. CDR3: CASSLSGLTTYEQYF. The CDR3 DNA reads TGTGCCAGCAGCTTGTCGGGACTGACAACCTACGAGCAGTACTTC.

The chain uses TRBV10-2 and TRBJ2-2, with TRBD2 matching 7 bases. With V trimmed by 5 bases and J by 5 bases, 5 bases remained unmatched. There are 14 residues in the CDR3. Germline V gives CDR1 WSHSY, CDR2 SAAADI. In nucleotides, the CDR3 is TGCGCCAGCAGTATGGGACTACCTACCGGGGAGCTGTTTTTT. Translation gives CASSMGLPTGELFF.

This clonotype came up a few times. The rearrangement uses TRBV6-2 or TRBV6-3 and TRBJ2-7; D unclear. Germline V gene data show CDR1 as MNHEY and CDR2 as SVGEGT. Trimming removed 7 bases at V and 3 bases at J, with 7 bases between. The CDR3 extends over 11 amino acids. The CDR3 protein is CASKDLYEQYF. CDR3 bases: TGTGCCAGCAAGGACCTCTACGAGCAGTACTTC.

This chain connects TRBV10-3 to TRBJ1-1, with a weak D call TRBD1 (5 bases). This CDR3 is 15 amino acids long. The V gene's germline CDR1 is ENHRY and CDR2 SYGVKD. The V and J ends lost 6 bases and 11 bases respectively, with 25 bases between them. The CDR3 loop is CAIRGWDSPKSMAFF. The CDR3 DNA follows: TGTGCCATCAGAGGGTGGGACTCCCCCAAATCAATGGCTTTCTTT.

The rearrangement joins TRBV7-2 to TRBJ2-1; D may be TRBD1 (6 bases). The CDR3 has 15 amino acids. The V gene's germline CDR1 is SGHTA and CDR2 FQGNSA. V lost 5 bases and J 4 bases, leaving 15 bases between the germline ends. For the CDR3, the DNA is TGTGCCAGCAGCGTTACAGGGTACCAATACAATGAGCAGTTCTTC. Residues: CASSVTGYQYNEQFF.

This chain connects TRBV12-3 or TRBV12-4 to TRBJ2-7, with 7 bases lining up with TRBD1. This CDR3 is 13 amino acids long. The J segment lost 4 bases and the V segment lost 5 bases, leaving 5 bases of the junction unmatched. CDR3 protein: CASSLQGVYEQYF. The DNA for the CDR3 is TGTGCCAGCAGTCTCCAGGGGGTGTACGAGCAGTACTTC.

This clonotype was detected ten times or more. This sequence joins TRBV19 and TRBJ2-2; 12 bases are shared with TRBD2. CDR1 LNHDA and CDR2 SQIVND come from the germline V gene (reference sequence). The CDR3 spans 18 residues. V lost 1 base, J lost 4 bases, and 7 bases stayed unmatched. The CDR3 protein is CASSIASPSGRATGELFF. In nucleotides, the CDR3 is TGTGCCAGTAGTATAGCCTCCCCTAGCGGGAGGGCCACCGGGGAGCTGTTTTTT.

The rearrangement uses TRBV24-1 and TRBJ2-3; 8 bases agree with TRBD1. Germline-derived CDR1 and CDR2 are KGHDR and SFDVKD. The length of the CDR3 is 16 residues. The V and J ends lost 3 bases and 2 bases, in that order; junction bases with no gene match: 6. The CDR3 region is CATSDRGQETTDTQYF. Here the CDR3 DNA reads TGTGCCACCAGTGATAGGGGACAGGAGACCACAGATACGCAGTATTTT.

The chain carries TRBV12-3 or TRBV12-4 and TRBJ2-3; maybe TRBD2 (6 bases). The CDR3 runs 18 residues. The germline V and J ends were trimmed by 3 bases and 3 bases, with 22 bases remaining between them. CDR3: CASSFWGGGKGRTDTQYF. DNA for the CDR3: TGTGCCAGCAGTTTTTGGGGTGGCGGGAAGGGGCGGACAGATACGCAGTATTTT.

J is TRBJ1-2 and V is TRBV2, with TRBD1 matching over 10 bases. The ends lost 5 bases at V and 7 bases at J; junction bases unmatched: 4. CDR1 is SNHLY and CDR2 is FYNNEI in the germline V gene. The CDR3 totals 13 residues. CDR3 protein: CASSLTGGFGYTF. Written as DNA, the CDR3 is TGTGCCAGCAGTCTGACAGGGGGCTTTGGCTACACCTTC.

This clonotype has ten or more counts. The gene calls are TRBV6-2 or TRBV6-3 and TRBJ2-7; a possible D gene is TRBD2 (5 bases). Looked up from germline, CDR1 is MNHEY and CDR2 is SVGEGT. CDR3 size: 13 residues. Trimming shortened V by 7 bases and J by 5 bases, and 15 bases separated the two germline ends. In DNA form, the CDR3 reads TGTGCCAGCACTGGCGGAGGAGTGCACGAGCAGTACTTC. Encoded protein: CASTGGGVHEQYF.

This clonotype was seen more than once but under ten times. The rearrangement joins TRBV6-6 to TRBJ2-3, with a weak D call TRBD2 (5 bases). The germline V gene has CDR1 MNHNY and CDR2 SVGAGI (reference sequence). V shed 2 bases and J shed 2 bases, with 17 bases lying between them. The CDR3 runs to 17 residues. The CDR3 DNA sequence: TGTGCCAGCAGTTACGGTACGAGGGCCCACCCCACAGATACGCAGTATTTT. Translation gives CASSYGTRAHPTDTQYF.

This chain uses TRBV20-1 with TRBJ2-7; 7 bases match TRBD2. Germline trimming cut 0 bases from V and 6 bases from J; bases unmatched to any gene: 8. The length of the CDR3 is 14 residues. Per germline, CDR1 DFQATT and CDR2 SNEGSKA (reference sequence). The CDR3 spells CSARDASGGVEQYF. CDR3 in DNA: TGCAGTGCTAGAGATGCTAGCGGAGGTGTCGAGCAGTACTTC.

This chain joins TRBV4-2 and TRBJ2-3; no clear D. Germline CDR1 reads LGHNA; CDR2 reads YNFKEQ. The CDR3 has 15 amino acids. Trimming removed 1 base at V and 5 bases at J, with 13 bases between. The CDR3: CASSQGGEGRDTQYF. The CDR3 nucleotides read TGTGCCAGCAGCCAAGGTGGAGAAGGAAGAGATACGCAGTATTTT.

The chain joins TRBV27 to TRBJ1-4, with D unclear. The germline CDR1 and CDR2 sequences are MNHEY and SMNVEV (reference sequence). The CDR3 consists of 15 residues. V was pared by 8 bases and J by 12 bases, with 25 bases between. This CDR3 reads CASSPRGSLFKELFF. CDR3 in DNA: TGTGCCAGCTCCCCCCGTGGAAGCCTGTTCAAGGAACTGTTTTTT.

Here the CDR3 reads CASSHGTGVNYGYTF. The CDR3 region has the DNA TGCGCCAGCAGCCACGGGACAGGGGTTAACTATGGCTACACCTTC. The chain carries TRBV4-3 and TRBJ1-2, with 10 bases matching TRBD1. The germline CDR1 and CDR2 sequences are LGHNA and YSLEER. The CDR3 runs 15 residues. V shed 3 bases and J 1 base; nucleotides not matched to a gene: 2.

This clonotype was seen a handful of times. This chain connects TRBV29-1 to TRBJ2-1, with TRBD1 matching 8 bases. Germline V gene lookup returns CDR1 SQVTM and CDR2 ANQGSEA. CDR3 length: 13 amino acids. V lost 4 bases, J lost 7 bases, and 6 bases stayed unmatched. This CDR3 is CSVARQGRNEQFF. In nucleotides, the CDR3 is TGCAGCGTTGCGAGACAGGGGCGGAATGAGCAGTTCTTC.

This clonotype was picked up a small number of times. One junction end does not reproduce the germline sequence, and a read error may be involved. As DNA, the CDR3 is TGTGCCATCAGTGAGTACAGTGAGCAGTTCTTC. Protein: CAISEYSEQFF. The chain joins TRBV10-3 to TRBJ2-1; no clear D. Germline values: CDR1 ENHRY, CDR2 SYGVKD. This CDR3 has 11 amino acids.

The chain has TRBV6-1 and TRBJ2-7; TRBD2 agrees at 10 bases. The CDR3 runs 13 residues. V shed 10 bases, J shed 2 bases, and the junction held 5 bases outside the gene matches. Per the germline V gene, CDR1 is MNHNS and CDR2 is SASEGT. For the CDR3, the DNA is TGTGCCACAGGACTAGCGGTGACCTACGAGCAGTACTTC. Amino acid sequence: CATGLAVTYEQYF.

This sequence joins TRBV30 and TRBJ1-5, with no clear D. Trimming pared 0 bases from V and 5 bases from J, leaving 8 bases between. CDR1 GTSNPN and CDR2 SVGIG come from the germline V gene (reference sequence). The CDR3 covers 13 residues. CDR3 loop: CAWSVGRDQPQHF. CDR3 bases: TGTGCCTGGAGTGTTGGTCGGGATCAGCCCCAGCATTTT.

The chain carries TRBV7-3 and TRBJ1-4; 11 bases match TRBD1. The CDR3 covers 15 residues. From germline, CDR1 is SGHTA and CDR2 FQGTGA. V was clipped by 5 bases and J by 10 bases; unmatched bases: 9. The CDR3 nucleotides read TGTGCCAGCAGCGAAAACCCGGGACAGGGGGTAAAACTGTTTTTT. As protein: CASSENPGQGVKLFF.

The chain combines TRBV30 with TRBJ1-5; 7 nucleotides match TRBD1. Germline assignment: CDR1 GTSNPN and CDR2 SVGIG (reference sequence). The CDR3 length is 15 residues. The J segment lost 5 bases and the V segment lost 0 bases, leaving 7 bases of the junction unmatched. CDR3 sequence (DNA): TGTGCCTGGAGTGTACAGACAGGGTTGGATCAGCCCCAGCATTTT. Residues: CAWSVQTGLDQPQHF. The entire variable domain, with the rest obtained from reference TRBV30 and TRBJ1-5, is as follows: SQTIHQWPATLVQPVGSPLSLECTVEGTSNPNLYWYRQAAGRGLQLLFYSVGIGQISSEVPQNLSASRPQDRQFILSSKKLLLSDSGFYLCAWSVQTGLDQPQHFGDGTRLSIL.

This clonotype has only a few counts. The rearrangement links TRBV28 to TRBJ1-5; maybe TRBD1 (5 bases). The CDR3 sequence is 18 residues long. Germline CDR1 is MDHEN and CDR2 is SYDVKM. Trimming pared 3 bases from V and 3 bases from J, leaving 21 bases between. The CDR3, as DNA: TGTGCCAGCAGTTTGATAGTTGGGGGACCCGGAGACAATCAGCCCCAGCATTTT. It yields the protein CASSLIVGGPGDNQPQHF.

The J gene is TRBJ2-3, the V gene TRBV20-1, with 9 bases identical to TRBD1. The J segment lost 3 bases and the V segment lost 6 bases, leaving 10 bases of the junction unmatched. Germline CDR1 DFQATT, CDR2 SNEGSKA (reference sequence). This CDR3 spans 15 amino acids. For the CDR3, the DNA is TGCAGTGCCCTAGTGGGACAGGGTCGAACAGATACGCAGTATTTT. This encodes CSALVGQGRTDTQYF.

This chain links TRBV29-1 with TRBJ1-2; TRBD1 might be the D (6 bases). V lost 6 bases to trimming and J lost 0 bases, with 14 bases between them. In germline, CDR1 is SQVTM, CDR2 ANQGSEA. The CDR3 consists of 14 residues. CDR3 residues: CSVQTRTANYGYTF. CDR3 in DNA: TGCAGCGTCCAAACGCGGACAGCTAACTATGGCTACACCTTC.

This clonotype was recorded a few times. The gene calls are TRBV6-6 and TRBJ2-7, with 10 bases that match TRBD1. Germline CDR1 MNHNY, CDR2 SVGAGI (reference sequence). CDR3 size: 15 residues. After removal of 5 bases from V and 7 bases from J, the junction contained 11 bases not matched to a gene. The CDR3 loop is CASSATSRDRGEQYF. The CDR3, as DNA: TGTGCCAGCAGTGCAACGAGCCGGGACAGGGGAGAGCAGTACTTC.

J is TRBJ2-4 and V is TRBV28; D call uncertain. Germline-derived CDR1 and CDR2 are MDHEN and SYDVKM. Trimming stripped 5 bases from V and 2 bases from J, with 7 bases between. This CDR3 has 13 residues. CDR3: CASSRETKNIQYF. The CDR3 DNA reads TGTGCCAGCAGTAGAGAGACCAAAAACATTCAGTACTTC.